This T cell receptor (beta chain) derives from a study of shared clonotypes between healthy human individuals. Study-level points and caveats: Among donors, the sharing of clonotypes was expected to be influenced by sequencing depth. Even with large depth, rarefaction showed that sorted-subset sequencing was incomplete.

Assay used: immunoSEQ multiplex PCR; TCRdb lists only in-frame clones, some missing. The repertoire holds 1,400,000 or so clones, approximately 98.5% seen once, with 0.3% to 0.45% in the top ten. From germline, CDR1 is SGHRS and CDR2 YFSETQ. This CDR3 has 17 residues. V was cut by 0 bases and J by 9 bases, with 22 bases left in between. As regards this clone: Antigen specificity is unknown.

The genes are TRBV5-1 and TRBJ2-1; D possibly corresponds to TRBD2 (6 bases). This TCR came from a man in his thirties or forties in good health. The sample comprised naive CD4+ T cells sorted from blood. Subset here: CD45RA+ positively selected. The CDR3 here is CASSLENRGLKWGEQFF. CDR3 bases: TGCGCCAGCAGCTTGGAAAACCGGGGACTGAAGTGGGGTGAGCAGTTCTTC.